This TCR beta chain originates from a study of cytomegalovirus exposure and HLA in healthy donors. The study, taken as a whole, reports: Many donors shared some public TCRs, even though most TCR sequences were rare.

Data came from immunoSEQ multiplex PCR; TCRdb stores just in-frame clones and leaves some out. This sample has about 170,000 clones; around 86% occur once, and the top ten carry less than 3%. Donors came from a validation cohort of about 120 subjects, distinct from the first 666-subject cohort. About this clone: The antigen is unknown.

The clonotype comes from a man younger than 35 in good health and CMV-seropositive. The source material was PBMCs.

The CDR3 coding sequence is TGTGCCAGCAGCTTAGGGGCTAGCGGGAAATTGGGGAATGAGCAGTTCTTC. Amino acids: CASSLGASGKLGNEQFF. This sequence joins TRBV7-2 and TRBJ2-1; 9 nucleotides align to TRBD2. Losses at the gene ends were 1 base for V and 7 bases for J; bases not matched to a gene: 11. This CDR3 region has 17 residues. Germline lookup yields CDR1 SGHTA and CDR2 FQGNSA. The whole variable domain, filled in from reference TRBV7-2 and TRBJ2-1, reads GAGVSQSPSNKVTEKGKDVELRCDPISGHTALYWYRQSLGQGLEFLIYFQGNSAPDKSGLPSDRFSAERTGGSVSTLTIQRTQQEDSAVYLCASSLGASGKLGNEQFFGPGTRLTVL.